The source of this T cell receptor beta chain is a study of T cell responses to AZD1222 COVID-19 vaccine (dated by TCRdb to about 2021). About the investigation overall: AZD1222 recipients with second doses at about 4 weeks or about 12 weeks were pooled, because spike-specific TCR depth and breadth did not differ between schedules. A total of about 250 trial participants underwent TCR sequencing, of whom some 200 had received two doses of AZD1222 and about 25 had received two doses of the MenACWY control vaccine. Trial participants were enrolled by age into subgroups of 18-55, 56-69 and 70-plus years, and about 150, 27 and 61 TCR-sequenced participants, respectively, were included in these subgroups. Study-wide conclusions, independent of this receptor: A significant rise in spike-specific TCR breadth and depth was observed after two AZD1222 doses relative to day 0 and relative to MenACWY recipients. Only five to seven AZD1222 recipients were SARS-CoV-2 seropositive at baseline, limiting conclusions about previously exposed vaccinees. Epitopes outside the regions mutated in the B.1.351 and B.1.1.7 variants were reportedly recognized by nearly half of the unique spike-specific TCRs. Participants were mostly white British, with more females than males. The authors suggested clonal diversity may have been underestimated. Because no samples from the day 14 peak response were available, repertoires could be characterized only after the peak T cell response. Vaccine-associated CD4 TCRs spanned the whole spike protein, with dominant responses in regions 160-218 and 743-854. The 56-69-year group was small, and its depth increase did not reach significance, likely because of low power.

The CDR3 regions of human TCRbeta chains were subjected to immunosequencing. The study's processing was this. Repertoire TCRs were matched against a reference library of SARS-CoV-2-specific TCRs generated with the MIRA antigen-specificity platform. Breadth was defined as the fraction of unique TCRs that were SARS-CoV-2-associated. Depth was defined as the fraction of total T cells that were SARS-CoV-2-associated. Each spike-specific TCR was assigned to its reactive spike region and to a CD4 or CD8 class using the MIRA data. Log10-transformed breadth and depth values were compared by one-way ANOVA with Sidak's multiple comparisons tests. TCRdb took this table from immuneACCESS and kept in-frame rearrangements with V and J called. Such tables lack part of the clones; where checked against another copy, unresolved V genes explain under half of the gap, and the rest is unexplained. The V and J calls and the clone size are those of that table, but D and trimming were determined from the DNA. The sample data list 90,000 to 130,000 clones, and 81% of these were observed just once. Roughly 5% of the sample rests with the top ten.

The intended sense of this specimen's time point label: baseline before first vaccination. Samples from vaccinated people were obtained from the UK trials COV001 and COV002, which included a single-blind randomized controlled phase 2/3 trial of AZD1222 (ChAdOx1 nCoV-19) in healthy adults. Trial participant PBMC samples were collected at day 0 and day 28 after the second dose for TCRbeta chain sequencing. This clone appeared once. No cognate antigen has been identified for it. Base qualities are not at hand, and no much larger clone is one base apart. The TCR originated in an adult in good health. Material: peripheral blood, obtained on day 0 of AZD1222 vaccination.

In nucleotides, the sequence is TGCGCCAGCAGCCGAATCGGACAGGGCACCGGGGAGCTGTTTTTT. The encoded protein is CASSRIGQGTGELFF. The V and J genes are TRBV4-3 and TRBJ2-2; the junction holds 8 bases that match TRBD1. The germline V gene sets CDR1 to LGHNA and CDR2 to YSLEER. Germline trimming: 4 bases from V, 4 bases from J; junction bases outside gene matches: 5. The CDR3 covers 15 residues, taking in both the cysteine and the phenylalanine. Only the CDR3 DNA is retained, 45 bases long and in frame from the first base.